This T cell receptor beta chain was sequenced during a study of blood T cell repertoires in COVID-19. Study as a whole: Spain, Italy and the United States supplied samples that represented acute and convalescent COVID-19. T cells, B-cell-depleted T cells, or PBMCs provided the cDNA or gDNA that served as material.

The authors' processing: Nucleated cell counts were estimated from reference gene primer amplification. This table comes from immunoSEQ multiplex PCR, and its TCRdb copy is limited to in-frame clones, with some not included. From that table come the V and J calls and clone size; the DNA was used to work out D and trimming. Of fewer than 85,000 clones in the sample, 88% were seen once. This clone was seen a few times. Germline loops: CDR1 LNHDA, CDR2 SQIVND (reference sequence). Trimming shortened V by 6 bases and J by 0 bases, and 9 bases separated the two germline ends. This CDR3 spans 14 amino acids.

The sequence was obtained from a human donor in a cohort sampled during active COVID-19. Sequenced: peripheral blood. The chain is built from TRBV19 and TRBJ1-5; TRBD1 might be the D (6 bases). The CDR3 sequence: CASSPGVSNQPQHF. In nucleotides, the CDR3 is TGTGCCAGTAGCCCAGGGGTTAGCAATCAGCCCCAGCATTTT.